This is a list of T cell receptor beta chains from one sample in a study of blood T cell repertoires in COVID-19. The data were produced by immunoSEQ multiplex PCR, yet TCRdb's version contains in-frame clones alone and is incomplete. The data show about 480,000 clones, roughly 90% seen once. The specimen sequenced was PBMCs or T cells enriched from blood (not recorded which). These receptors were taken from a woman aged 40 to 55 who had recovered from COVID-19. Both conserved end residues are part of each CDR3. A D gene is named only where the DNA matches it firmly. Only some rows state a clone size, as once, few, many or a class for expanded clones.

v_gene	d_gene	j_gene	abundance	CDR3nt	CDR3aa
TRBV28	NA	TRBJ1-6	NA	TGTGCCAGCTCCTCCGGGGTCCCCATGGGTTCACCCCTCCACTTT	CASSSGVPMGSPLHF
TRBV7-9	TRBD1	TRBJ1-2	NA	TGTGCCAGCAGCGAGCAGGGGGCGGCCTATGGCTACACCTTC	CASSEQGAAYGYTF
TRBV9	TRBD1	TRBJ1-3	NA	TGTGCCAGCAGCGTAGGGACAGGGGCGTACTTACCTCGCTCTGGAAACACCATATATTTT	CASSVGTGAYLPRSGNTIYF
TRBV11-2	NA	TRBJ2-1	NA	TGTGCCAGCAGCTTAGAATATCAGAGGAGAGGCGAGCAGTTCTTC	CASSLEYQRRGEQFF
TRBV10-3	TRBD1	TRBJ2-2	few	TGTGCCTCCTCGGGACAGGTGGTCGCCGGGGAGCTGTTTTTT	CASSGQVVAGELFF
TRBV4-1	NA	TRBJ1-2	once	TGCGCCAGCAGCCACCTCAGGGATAACTATGGCTACACCTTC	CASSHLRDNYGYTF
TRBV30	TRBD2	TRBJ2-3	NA	TGTGCCTGGAGTGGTGCGGGAGGGATCTCAGATACGCAGTATTTT	CAWSGAGGISDTQYF
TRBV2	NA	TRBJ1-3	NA	TGTGCCAGCAGTGGACAGGACAGATTCTCTGGAAACACCATATATTTT	CASSGQDRFSGNTIYF
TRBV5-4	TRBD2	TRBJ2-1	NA	TGTGCCAGCAGCTCCTCCCCCGGACGACTAGCCAATGAGCAGTTCTTC	CASSSSPGRLANEQFF
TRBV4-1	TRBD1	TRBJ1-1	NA	TGCGCCAGCAGCCCAGGGGACAGGGGGCTTTTGGATGCTTTCTTT	CASSPGDRGLLDAFF
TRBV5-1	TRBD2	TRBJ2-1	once	TGCGCCAGCAGCCAGGGACTAGCGAAATACAATGAGCAGTTCTTC	CASSQGLAKYNEQFF
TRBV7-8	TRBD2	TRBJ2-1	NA	TGTGCCAGCAGCTTAAGGGACAGGGCTAGCGGGAGGGCCTCTCCGCAGTTCTTC	CASSLRDRASGRASPQFF
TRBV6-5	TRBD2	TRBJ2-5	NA	TGTGCCAGCAGTTACGGGACTAGCGGGACTAAAGAGACCCAGTACTTC	CASSYGTSGTKETQYF
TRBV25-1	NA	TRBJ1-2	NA	TGTGCCAGCGCACAGGGAAGCTATGGCTACACCTTC	CASAQGSYGYTF
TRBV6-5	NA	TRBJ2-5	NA	TGTGCCAGCAGTTACTCGCCAGGGGAGACCCAGTACTTC	CASSYSPGETQYF
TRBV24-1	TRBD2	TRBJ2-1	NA	TGTGCCACCAGTGATTTTGGCGGGAGCCACTCCTACAATGAGCAGTTCTTC	CATSDFGGSHSYNEQFF
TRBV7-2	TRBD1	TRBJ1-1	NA	TGTGCCAGCAGCTTAGTTTGGGACAGTGAAGCTTTCTTT	CASSLVWDSEAFF
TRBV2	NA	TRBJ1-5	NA	TGTGCCAGCAGTGATACAAATCAGCCCCAGCATTTT	CASSDTNQPQHF
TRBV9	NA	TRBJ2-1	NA	TGTGCCAGCAGCGTAGGGGCGGGAGAGGGGGACAATGAGCAGTTCTTC	CASSVGAGEGDNEQFF
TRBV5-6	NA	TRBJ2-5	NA	TGTGCCAGCAGCTTGGCCGGGGACATAGAGACCCAGTACTTC	CASSLAGDIETQYF
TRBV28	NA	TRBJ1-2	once	TGTGCCATAAACTCACAGGGTCCTAACTATGGCTACACCTTC	CAINSQGPNYGYTF
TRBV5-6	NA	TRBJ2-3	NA	TGTGCCAGCAGCCCGTACGGGGGTGGGGGCACAGATACGCAGTATTTT	CASSPYGGGGTDTQYF
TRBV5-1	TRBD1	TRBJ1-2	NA	TGCGCCAGCAGCTTGGCGGGACAGGGCTTCGGCTACACCTTC	CASSLAGQGFGYTF
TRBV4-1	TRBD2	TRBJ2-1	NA	TGCGCCAGCAGCCGAGGGACTAGCGGAGACAATGAGCAGTTCTTC	CASSRGTSGDNEQFF
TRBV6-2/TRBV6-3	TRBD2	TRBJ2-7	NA	TGTGCCAGCAGCCAGACTAGCGGGAGTTACGAGCAGTACTTC	CASSQTSGSYEQYF
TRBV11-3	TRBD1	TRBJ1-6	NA	TGTGCCAGCAGCGCAGCTCACAGGGGAGGCCCTTCACCCCTCCACTTT	CASSAAHRGGPSPLHF
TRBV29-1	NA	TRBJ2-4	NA	TGCAGCGCTTTGGGGGGAGTTTCCAAAAACATTCAGTACTTC	CSALGGVSKNIQYF
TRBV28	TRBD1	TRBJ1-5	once	TGTGCCAGCGGACATGACAGGGTAGTTTTTCAGCCCCAGCATTTT	CASGHDRVVFQPQHF
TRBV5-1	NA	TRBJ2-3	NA	TGCGCCAGCAGCTTGGACAGCCCTACAACAGATACGCAGTATTTT	CASSLDSPTTDTQYF
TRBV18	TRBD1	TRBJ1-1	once	TGTGCCAGCTCACCCCGGGACAGGGGGAACACTGAAGCTTTCTTT	CASSPRDRGNTEAFF
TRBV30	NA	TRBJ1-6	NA	TGTGCCTGGAGGACAGGCTATAATTCACCCCTCCACTTT	CAWRTGYNSPLHF
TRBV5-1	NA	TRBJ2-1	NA	TGCGCCAGCAGCTTGGGCAGTATCAGCTCCTACAATGAGCAGTTCTTC	CASSLGSISSYNEQFF
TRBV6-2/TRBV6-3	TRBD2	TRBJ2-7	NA	TGTGCCAGCAGTAAACGACTAGCTGACTCCTACGAGCAGTACTTC	CASSKRLADSYEQYF
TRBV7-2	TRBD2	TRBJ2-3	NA	TGTGCCAGCAGCTCCAAGGGACTAGCGGGAGGGCCTCCCACAGATACGCAGTATTTT	CASSSKGLAGGPPTDTQYF
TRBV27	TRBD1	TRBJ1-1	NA	TGTGCCAGCCGGAGGACAGGGAGTATTGAAGCTTTCTTT	CASRRTGSIEAFF
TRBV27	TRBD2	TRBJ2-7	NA	TGTGCCAGCAGTTTCAGCGGGAGGAATTACGAGCAGTACTTC	CASSFSGRNYEQYF
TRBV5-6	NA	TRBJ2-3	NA	TGTGCCAGCTGGGAGTCCACAGATACGCAGTATTTT	CASWESTDTQYF
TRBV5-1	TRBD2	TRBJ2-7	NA	TGCGCCAGCAGCTTGGGCGGGACTAGCTGGACCTACGAGCAGTACTTC	CASSLGGTSWTYEQYF
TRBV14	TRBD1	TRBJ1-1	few	TGTGCCAGCAGCCCGCGGACAGGGAGGCATACTGAAGCTTTCTTT	CASSPRTGRHTEAFF
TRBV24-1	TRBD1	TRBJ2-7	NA	TGTGCCACCAGTGACCCTACAGGGGGCCGAAGCTACGAGCAGTACTTC	CATSDPTGGRSYEQYF
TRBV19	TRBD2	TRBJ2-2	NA	TGTGCCAGTAGTGTTACATCCGGGACTAGACGGACCGGGGAGCTGTTTTTT	CASSVTSGTRRTGELFF
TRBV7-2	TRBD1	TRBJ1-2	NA	TGTGCCAGCAGCTTACAAGGACAGGCGGATGGCTACGCCTTC	CASSLQGQADGYAF
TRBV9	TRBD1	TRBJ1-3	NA	TGTGCCAGCAGCACGGGACAGGCCGGAAACACCATATATTTT	CASSTGQAGNTIYF
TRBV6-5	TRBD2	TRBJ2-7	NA	TGTGCCAGCAGTCGACTAGCAGTCTACGAGCAGTACTTC	CASSRLAVYEQYF
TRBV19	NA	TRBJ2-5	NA	TGTGCCAGTAGCCGAACAGGCCCGCTTGGGGAGACCCAGTACTTC	CASSRTGPLGETQYF
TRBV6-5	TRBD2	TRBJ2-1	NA	TGTGCCAGTTTAATAGCGGGAGGTAGCAATGAGCAGTTCTTC	CASLIAGGSNEQFF
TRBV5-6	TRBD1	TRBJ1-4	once	TGTGCCAGCAGCCCCCGACAGGGGGCAGCTAATGAAAAACTGTTTTTT	CASSPRQGAANEKLFF
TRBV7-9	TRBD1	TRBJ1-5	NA	TGTGCCAGCAGCCCAGGGACAGGTTACGGTCAGCCCCAGCATTTT	CASSPGTGYGQPQHF
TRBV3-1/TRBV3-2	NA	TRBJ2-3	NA	TGTGCCAGCAGCCACGACTGGGACTTTCCGACGAATACGCAGTATTTT	CASSHDWDFPTNTQYF
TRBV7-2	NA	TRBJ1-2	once	TGTGCCAGCAGCTTAGAACGGAACTATGGCTACACCTTC	CASSLERNYGYTF
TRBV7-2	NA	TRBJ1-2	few	TGTGCCAGCAGCTTAGCGGCCCAGGCCAACTATGGCTACACCTTC	CASSLAAQANYGYTF
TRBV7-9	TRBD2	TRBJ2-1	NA	TGTGCCAGCAGCTTAGGGAGGGCTAGCGGAGTCAATGAGCAGTTCTTC	CASSLGRASGVNEQFF
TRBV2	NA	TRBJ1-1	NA	TGTGCCAGCAGGACTTATAAAGCGAACACTGAAGCTTTCTTT	CASRTYKANTEAFF